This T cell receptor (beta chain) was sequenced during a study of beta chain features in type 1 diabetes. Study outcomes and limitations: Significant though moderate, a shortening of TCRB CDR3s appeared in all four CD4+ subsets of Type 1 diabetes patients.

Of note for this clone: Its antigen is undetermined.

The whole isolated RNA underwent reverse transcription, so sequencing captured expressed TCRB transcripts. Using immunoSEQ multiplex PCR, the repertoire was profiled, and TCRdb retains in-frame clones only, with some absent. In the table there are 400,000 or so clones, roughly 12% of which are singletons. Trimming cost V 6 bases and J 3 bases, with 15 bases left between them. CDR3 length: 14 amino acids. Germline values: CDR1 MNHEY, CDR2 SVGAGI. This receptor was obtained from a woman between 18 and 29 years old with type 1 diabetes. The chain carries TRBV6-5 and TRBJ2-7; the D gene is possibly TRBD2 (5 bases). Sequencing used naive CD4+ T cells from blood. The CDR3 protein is CASSRGGTFYEQYF. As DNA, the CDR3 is TGTGCCAGCAGCCGCGGAGGCACTTTCTACGAGCAGTACTTC.